This T cell receptor beta chain was sequenced for a study of early T cells in non-severe SARS-CoV-2 infection. The study, taken as a whole, reports: Clonotype matching in VDJdb favored anti-spike CD8 responses and did not capture private and CD4 specificities.

Unique molecular identifiers tagged individual cDNA molecules. TCRdb reprocessed the 5' RACE reads with MiXCR, giving one entry per CDR3 protein. The sample includes under 35,000 distinct CDR3 sequences, less than 8.5% of them seen just once. This clonotype occurred many times. Its antigen is unknown. The CDR3 is made up of 15 amino acids. Germline CDR1 and CDR2: PRHDT and FYEKMQ (reference sequence). V lost 5 bases, J lost 2 bases, and 15 bases lay in between. The V call is TRBV13, the J call TRBJ2-5; D is possibly TRBD2 (6 bases). This clonotype originated in an adult who was a healthcare worker with PCR-confirmed SARS-CoV-2 infection or an uninfected control (not recorded which). Sequenced input: whole blood. Here the CDR3 DNA reads TGTGCCAGCAGCATCCGGGACTTGAATCAAGAGACCCAGTACTTC. Translating gives CASSIRDLNQETQYF.